This T cell receptor (beta chain) is from a study of blood T cell repertoires in COVID-19. Produced via immunoSEQ multiplex PCR; TCRdb's table is partial and in-frame only. Among about 170,000 clones listed, more than 65% were seen once. Germline CDR1 reads KGHSH; CDR2 reads LQKENI. With 0 bases removed from V and 5 bases from J, the gap between germline ends came to 7 bases. This CDR3 is built from 13 residues. Material: peripheral blood. The chain recombines TRBV18 with TRBJ2-5; D is possibly TRBD2 (5 bases). The source of this sequence is a man aged 65 to 85 with active or convalescent COVID-19. In nucleotides, the CDR3 is TGTGCCAGCTCACCACCGGGAGTGGAGACCCAGTACTTC. This sequence encodes CASSPPGVETQYF.